This entry lists 15 T cell receptor beta chains sequenced from one sample in a study of vaccination effects on CD4 cells after COVID-19. Which antigens these TCRs recognize remains unknown. Subsequent to a culture period of 10 to 11 days, CD4+ T cells were isolated. PCR confirmed that the person was infected with SARS-CoV-2 between March and December 2020. Participants received two doses of either the BNT162b2 or mRNA-1273 vaccine. Clones were sequenced by immunoSEQ multiplex PCR, and TCRdb holds only the in-frame ones, with some missing. The sample has around 50,000 clones; over 60% are singletons. The source was CD4+ T cells from PBMCs cultured without peptide, collected after COVID-19 vaccination. The receptors come from a human donor who had a prior SARS-CoV-2 infection.

Worth noting for this clone: Compared with germline, one end of the junction differs, possibly owing to a read error. The rearrangement links TRBV7-9 to TRBJ2-5; D is possibly TRBD2 (5 bases). The CDR3 is 11 amino acids. Germline CDR1 and CDR2: SEHNR and FQNEAQ (reference sequence). DNA of the CDR3: TGTGCCAGCACTAGCCAAGGGACCCAGTACTTC. It encodes CASTSQGTQYF. Drawing the rest from reference TRBV7-9 and TRBJ2-5, the complete variable domain is DTGVSQNPRHKITKRGQNVTFRCDPISEHNRLYWYRQTLGQGPEFLTYFQNEAQLEKSRLLSDRFSAERPKGSFSTLEIQRTEQGDSAMYLCASTSQGTQYFGPGTRLLVL.

This clone was counted between two and nine times. The chain employs TRBV12-5 and TRBJ2-7, with 8 bases matching TRBD1. V shed 2 bases and J 3 bases; nucleotides not matched to a gene: 12. This CDR3 spans 17 amino acids. Germline V gives CDR1 LGHNT, CDR2 FRNRAP. CDR3 protein: CASGLTPRTGLGYEQYF. The CDR3 coding sequence is TGTGCTAGTGGTTTGACACCAAGGACAGGGTTGGGCTACGAGCAGTACTTC.

The chain recombines TRBV25-1 with TRBJ2-5; 8 positions agree with TRBD2. The CDR3 runs 16 residues. V was clipped by 2 bases and J by 5 bases; unmatched bases: 10. Germline V gives CDR1 MGHDK, CDR2 SYGVNS. Written as DNA, the CDR3 is TGTGCCAGCAGTGAAGGCCGGGAGGGCTTACGGGAGACCCAGTACTTC. Protein: CASSEGREGLRETQYF.

The chain is built from TRBV11-2 and TRBJ2-7, with a possible D match to TRBD1 (6 bases). The CDR3 consists of 15 residues. With 5 bases removed from V and 3 bases from J, the gap between germline ends came to 17 bases. Germline V lookup: CDR1 SGHAT, CDR2 FQNNGV. This chain's CDR3 is CASSEARGIGYEQYF. CDR3 DNA: TGTGCCAGCAGCGAGGCCAGGGGAATCGGCTACGAGCAGTACTTC.

J is TRBJ2-1 and V is TRBV11-3; TRBD2 matches 10 bases. Looked up from germline, CDR1 is SGHNT and CDR2 is YENEEA. The length of the CDR3 is 15 residues. V lost 6 bases and J lost 6; bases outside the gene matches: 8. The CDR3 sequence is CASRPRTSGFNEQFF. In DNA, the CDR3 is TGTGCCAGCAGACCTAGGACTAGCGGATTCAATGAGCAGTTCTTC.

The J gene is TRBJ2-1, the V gene TRBV30; weak D call: TRBD2 (6 bases). Germline lookup yields CDR1 GTSNPN and CDR2 SVGIG (reference sequence). V gave up 4 bases and J gave up 3 bases, with 13 bases separating them. This CDR3 is 14 amino acids long. The CDR3 loop is CAWNGGGNYNEQFF. DNA of the CDR3: TGTGCCTGGAACGGTGGCGGGAACTACAATGAGCAGTTCTTC. Based on the CDR3 plus reference TRBV30 and TRBJ2-1, the full variable domain is SQTIHQWPATLVQPVGSPLSLECTVEGTSNPNLYWYRQAAGRGLQLLFYSVGIGQISSEVPQNLSASRPQDRQFILSSKKLLLSDSGFYLCAWNGGGNYNEQFFGPGTRLTVL.

This clone was seen more than once but under ten times. One end of the junction is discordant with germline, which a read error may explain. This sequence joins TRBV7-7 and TRBJ2-5; 12 positions match TRBD2. CDR1 is SSHAT, CDR2 FNYEAQ, per germline (reference sequence). The CDR3 covers 14 residues. CDR3 nucleotides: TGTGCTAGCAGTAGGACTAGCGGGGAGGAGACCCAGTACTTC. It is translated as CASSRTSGEETQYF.

The chain joins TRBV5-6 to TRBJ2-1; 9 bases line up with TRBD1. Germline assignment: CDR1 SGHDT and CDR2 YYEEEE. CDR3 length: 16 residues. V shed 4 bases and J 10 bases; nucleotides not matched to a gene: 15. The CDR3: CASSDVGDRASGEQFF. The CDR3 DNA is TGTGCCAGCAGCGATGTAGGGGACAGGGCTTCTGGGGAGCAGTTCTTC. The variable domain in full, completed from reference TRBV5-6 and TRBJ2-1, reads DAGVTQSPTHLIKTRGQQVTLRCSPKSGHDTVSWYQQALGQGPQFIFQYYEEEERQRGNFPDRFSGHQFPNYSSELNVNALLLGDSALYLCASSDVGDRASGEQFFGPGTRLTVL.

J is TRBJ1-1 and V is TRBV2; D is undetermined. The CDR3 runs to 13 residues. V lost 8 bases and J 0 bases, leaving 10 bases between the germline ends. Germline CDR1 reads SNHLY; CDR2 reads FYNNEI. The CDR3 DNA sequence: TGTGCCAGCGCTGGGGAGATGAACACTGAAGCTTTCTTT. Translation gives CASAGEMNTEAFF. The entire variable domain, with the rest obtained from reference TRBV2 and TRBJ1-1, is as follows: EPEVTQTPSHQVTQMGQEVILRCVPISNHLYFYWYRQILGQKVEFLVSFYNNEISEKSEIFDDQFSVERPDGSNFTLKIRSTKLEDSAMYFCASAGEMNTEAFFGQGTRLTVV.

The chain carries TRBV7-2 and TRBJ1-5; perhaps TRBD1 as D (6 bases). The CDR3 is 15 residues long. Germline V CDR1 and CDR2: SGHTA, FQGNSA. Trimming left V 1 base short and J 4 bases short, with 11 bases between. CDR3 DNA: TGTGCCAGCAGCTTAGTCAGGGGAGGGAATCAGCCCCAGCATTTT. The encoded protein is CASSLVRGGNQPQHF.

The gene calls are TRBV4-3 and TRBJ2-1; 10 nucleotides line up with TRBD2. The CDR3 spans 16 residues. Germline CDR1 and CDR2: LGHNA and YSLEER. With V trimmed by 1 base and J by 3 bases, 3 bases remained unmatched. CDR3 nucleotides: TGCGCCAGCAGCCAAGGGACTAGCGGACTCTACAATGAGCAGTTCTTC. Translating it yields CASSQGTSGLYNEQFF.

The rearrangement joins TRBV6-2 or TRBV6-3 to TRBJ1-5; 7 bases match TRBD1. This CDR3 is built from 15 residues. Germline loops: CDR1 MNHEY, CDR2 SVGEGT. Trimming took 2 bases from V and 5 from J; bases not matched to a gene: 6. The CDR3 spells CASSYVWDRDQPQHF. In DNA, the CDR3 is TGTGCCAGCAGTTACGTGTGGGACAGAGATCAGCCCCAGCATTTT.

This clone was picked up a small number of times. The V gene is TRBV7-3, the J gene TRBJ2-1; D remains unclear. CDR1 and CDR2 (germline): SGHTA, FQGTGA. The CDR3 runs 13 residues. Trimming left V 1 base short and J 15 bases short, with 16 bases between. CDR3 bases: TGTGCCAGCAGCTTAAATCCGGTGGCGGACCCGTTCTTC. This codes for CASSLNPVADPFF.

This sequence joins TRBV2 and TRBJ2-1; TRBD1 matches at 8 bases. The V and J ends lost 10 bases and 2 bases, in that order; junction bases with no gene match: 10. CDR3 length: 15 amino acids. Germline CDR1 reads SNHLY; CDR2 reads FYNNEI. CDR3 sequence: CATRIDRGPYNEQFF. CDR3 in DNA: TGTGCCACCCGGATAGACAGGGGCCCCTACAATGAGCAGTTCTTC.

The chain employs TRBV15 and TRBJ1-1, with D perhaps TRBD1 (5 bases). V was cut by 0 bases and J by 1 base, with 9 bases left in between. The CDR3 is made up of 15 amino acids. Germline assignment: CDR1 LNHNV and CDR2 YYDKDF (reference sequence). CDR3 loop: CATSRDLGENTEAFF. As DNA, the CDR3 is TGTGCCACCAGCAGAGATTTGGGGGAGAACACTGAAGCTTTCTTT.